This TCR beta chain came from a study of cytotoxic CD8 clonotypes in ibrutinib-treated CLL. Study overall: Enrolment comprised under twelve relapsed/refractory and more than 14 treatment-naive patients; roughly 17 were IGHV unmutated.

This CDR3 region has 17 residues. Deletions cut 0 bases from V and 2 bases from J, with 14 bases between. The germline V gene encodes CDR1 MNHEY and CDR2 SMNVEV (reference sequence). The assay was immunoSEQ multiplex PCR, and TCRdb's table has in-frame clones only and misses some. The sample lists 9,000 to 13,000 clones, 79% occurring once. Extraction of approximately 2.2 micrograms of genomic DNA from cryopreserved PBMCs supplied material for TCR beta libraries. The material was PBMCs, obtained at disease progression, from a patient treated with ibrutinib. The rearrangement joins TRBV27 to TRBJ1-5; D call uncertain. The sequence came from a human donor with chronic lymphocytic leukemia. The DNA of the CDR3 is TGTGCCAGCAGTTTATCCCTAGCGCGGTTGGGCAATCAGCCCCAGCATTTT. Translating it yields CASSLSLARLGNQPQHF.